These 19 T cell receptor beta chains share one sample of origin, sequenced in a study of Ad26.COV2.S vaccination and SARS-CoV-2 variants (dated by TCRdb to the early 2020s). The treatment or condition label on this specimen signifies: some 20 received Ad26.COV2.S at low or high dose, single or two shots; 5 received placebo; per-sample allocation not given. For vaccine and placebo recipients, repertoires were sequenced using samples collected on day 63 after the first injection. Libraries were prepared through the immunoSEQ multiplex PCR assay. TCRdb carries this immuneACCESS record with in-frame sequences only. Its versions omit some clonotypes, under half of them owing to an unresolved V gene in the studies checked, with the rest unexplained. For this sample the table gives about 680,000 clones, of which about 90% were detected only once. Roughly 1.5% of the sample comes from the top ten. This specimen was peripheral blood, taken in a trial of Ad26.COV2.S vaccine versus placebo. These receptors were taken from a person between 18 and 65 years old who received the Ad26.COV2.S COVID-19 vaccine or a placebo.

The rearrangement links TRBV6-5 to TRBJ1-2; 9 nucleotides align to TRBD1. Trimming at V came to 10 bases and at J to 8 bases, leaving 11 bases not matched to a gene. The CDR3 sequence is 13 residues long. Germline V lookup: CDR1 MNHEY, CDR2 SVGAGI. CDR3 DNA sequence: TGTGCCACATCGAGGGACAGGGCCCGAGGCTACACCTTC. Translating gives CATSRDRARGYTF.

The chain couples TRBV5-1 to TRBJ2-3; no clear D gene. This CDR3 spans 15 amino acids. The germline V gene encodes CDR1 SGHRS and CDR2 YFSETQ. Trimming shortened V by 0 bases and J by 2 bases, and 10 bases separated the two germline ends. The CDR3 nucleotides read TGCGCCAGCAGCTTGGACCCTGCCCTCACAGATACGCAGTATTTT. It is translated as CASSLDPALTDTQYF.

The chain is built from TRBV12-3 or TRBV12-4 and TRBJ1-3; D uncertain. CDR3 size: 11 residues. Trimming removed 2 bases from V and 7 bases from J, with 3 bases in between. CDR3: CASSLTNTIYF. The CDR3 DNA sequence: TGTGCCAGCAGTTTAACCAACACCATATATTTT.

V and J are TRBV27 and TRBJ2-1; weak D call: TRBD1 (6 bases). The length of the CDR3 is 13 residues. The V and J ends lost 3 bases and 8 bases respectively, with 11 bases between them. Germline V CDR1 and CDR2: MNHEY, SMNVEV (reference sequence). The CDR3 coding sequence is TGTGCCAGCAGTTTTAACAGGGCCGATGAGCAGTTCTTC. This translates into CASSFNRADEQFF.

The V call is TRBV2, the J call TRBJ2-6; TRBD1 might be the D (5 bases). The CDR3 is 17 residues long. Germline V CDR1 and CDR2: SNHLY, FYNNEI. V lost 3 bases to trimming and J lost 5 bases, with 17 bases between them. The CDR3 region has the DNA TGTGCCAGCAGTGAGGGCCAGGGTCTTAGGTGGGCCAACGTCCTGACTTTC. This translates into CASSEGQGLRWANVLTF. Combining the CDR3 with reference TRBV2 and TRBJ2-6 gives the whole variable domain EPEVTQTPSHQVTQMGQEVILRCVPISNHLYFYWYRQILGQKVEFLVSFYNNEISEKSEIFDDQFSVERPDGSNFTLKIRSTKLEDSAMYFCASSEGQGLRWANVLTFGAGSRLTVL.

The chain is built from TRBV13 and TRBJ2-6; 8 nucleotides line up with TRBD1. In germline, CDR1 is PRHDT, CDR2 FYEKMQ (reference sequence). Trimming at V came to 5 bases and at J to 0 bases, leaving 9 bases not matched to a gene. This CDR3 is 18 amino acids long. In DNA form, the CDR3 reads TGTGCCAGCAGCGCCCGACAGGGGCCTCGCTCTGGGGCCAACGTCCTGACTTTC. This codes for CASSARQGPRSGANVLTF.

J is TRBJ1-2 and V is TRBV24-1; D uncertain. The CDR3 loop spans 13 amino acids. Deletions cut 2 bases from V and 4 bases from J, with 7 bases between. Germline CDR1 and CDR2: KGHDR and SFDVKD. As DNA, the CDR3 is TGTGCCACCAGTGATTCGGCAGGCTATGGCTACACCTTC. Residues: CATSDSAGYGYTF.

CDR3 residues: CASSPARGTDTQYF. CDR3 coding DNA: TGTGCCAGCAGCCCCGCCCGAGGCACAGATACGCAGTATTTT. The chain couples TRBV7-2 to TRBJ2-3; D uncertain. The germline V and J ends were trimmed by 5 bases and 1 base, with 10 bases remaining between them. Germline CDR1 reads SGHTA; CDR2 reads FQGNSA. The CDR3 runs to 14 residues.

This clone has only one observation. This chain joins TRBV21-1 and TRBJ2-3; whether TRBD1, the table's D call, matches the DNA was not checked. TRBV21-1 is a pseudogene. The CDR3 is 17 residues long. The CDR3: CASSKGDREFGTDTQYF. The CDR3 DNA follows: TGTGCCAGCAGCAAAGGAGACAGGGAATTTGGCACAGATACGCAGTATTTT.

The chain combines TRBV27 with TRBJ1-1, with TRBD1 identical over 12 bases. V lost 8 bases and J lost 6; bases outside the gene matches: 4. The CDR3 has 13 residues. From germline, CDR1 is MNHEY and CDR2 SMNVEV (reference sequence). CDR3 loop: CASCGTGGSEAFF. The CDR3 DNA reads TGTGCCAGCTGTGGGACAGGGGGCTCTGAAGCTTTCTTT.

The genes are TRBV6-6 and TRBJ2-7; D ambiguous. The germline V gene encodes CDR1 MNHNY and CDR2 SVGAGI (reference sequence). This CDR3 comprises 15 residues. V lost 0 bases and J lost 0, with 9 bases in between. The CDR3 reads CASSYSGGSSYEQYF. The DNA for the CDR3 is TGTGCCAGCAGTTACTCGGGCGGAAGCTCCTACGAGCAGTACTTC.

This clone was seen only once. CDR3 bases: TGTGCCAGTAGCAAATACACAGGGAGGGGAAACACTGAAGCTTTCTTT. This translates into CASSKYTGRGNTEAFF. V is TRBV19 and J is TRBJ1-1; perhaps TRBD1 as D (6 bases). Germline V gene lookup returns CDR1 LNHDA and CDR2 SQIVND (reference sequence). The CDR3 totals 16 residues. The V end lost 6 bases, the J end lost 2 bases, and 19 bases lay between the germline ends.

The chain carries TRBV14 and TRBJ2-7; D is undetermined. The CDR3 consists of 11 residues. Germline CDR1 is SGHDN and CDR2 is FVKESK. V dropped 1 base and J dropped 7 bases, with 5 bases sitting between them. The CDR3 coding sequence is TGTGCCAGCAGCCAAGCGTGGGAGCAGTACTTC. It encodes CASSQAWEQYF.

As regards this clone: The sample carries other DNA sequences with the same CDR3. The rearrangement joins TRBV12-3 or TRBV12-4 to TRBJ1-1; a possible D gene is TRBD1 (6 bases). The CDR3 sequence is 13 residues long. V lost 5 bases and J lost 3, with 10 bases in between. As DNA, the CDR3 is TGTGCCAGCAGTCTTCAGGGGTACACTGAAGCTTTCTTT. It codes for CASSLQGYTEAFF.

This chain joins TRBV29-1 and TRBJ1-5, with 7 positions matching TRBD1. The CDR3 has 14 amino acids. The germline CDR1 and CDR2 sequences are SQVTM and ANQGSEA. V lost 6 bases, J lost 2 bases, and 7 bases stayed unmatched. The CDR3 nucleotides read TGCAGCGTACTGACAGGGTTCGGCAATCAGCCCCAGCATTTT. It is translated as CSVLTGFGNQPQHF.

The rearrangement joins TRBV10-3 to TRBJ1-4, with D hard to call. Germline V CDR1 and CDR2: ENHRY, SYGVKD. With 2 bases removed from V and 4 bases from J, the gap between germline ends came to 11 bases. This CDR3 has 15 amino acids. CDR3 sequence: CAISERAVGNEKLFF. The CDR3 coding sequence is TGTGCCATCAGTGAGCGGGCAGTTGGTAATGAAAAACTGTTTTTT.

The chain couples TRBV19 to TRBJ2-7; perhaps TRBD1 as D (7 bases). Germline assignment: CDR1 LNHDA and CDR2 SQIVND (reference sequence). The CDR3 is made up of 15 amino acids. The V gene lost 1 base and the J gene lost 3 bases, with 13 bases spanning the gap. CDR3 region: CASSIVGGGRYEQYF. CDR3 bases: TGTGCCAGTAGTATAGTAGGAGGGGGCCGCTACGAGCAGTACTTC.

The chain carries TRBV7-2 and TRBJ2-1; maybe TRBD2 (5 bases). Germline CDR1 is SGHTA and CDR2 is FQGNSA. The CDR3 is 13 residues long. V was trimmed by 3 bases and J by 9 bases, leaving 12 bases between them. The CDR3 region has the DNA TGTGCCAGCAGCTTCGCCCCGGCGGGTGAGCAGTTCTTC. Protein product: CASSFAPAGEQFF.

This chain links TRBV30 with TRBJ2-2; 8 nucleotides agree with TRBD2. The ends lost 8 bases at V and 7 bases at J; junction bases unmatched: 15. The CDR3 has 15 residues. Germline assignment: CDR1 GTSNPN and CDR2 SVGIG (reference sequence). The CDR3 DNA is TGTGCCCACAACAAAAGGACTAGCTCCAGCGGGGAGCTGTTTTTT. This translates into CAHNKRTSSSGELFF. Filled out from reference TRBV30 and TRBJ2-2, the complete variable domain reads SQTIHQWPATLVQPVGSPLSLECTVEGTSNPNLYWYRQAAGRGLQLLFYSVGIGQISSEVPQNLSASRPQDRQFILSSKKLLLSDSGFYLCAHNKRTSSSGELFFGEGSRLTVL.